These 9 T cell receptor beta chains were all obtained from the same sample, sequenced in a study of cytomegalovirus exposure and HLA in healthy donors. Researchers ran the PCR with 60 Vbeta and 13 Jbeta primers. The protocol was immunoSEQ multiplex PCR, while the TCRdb copy is restricted to in-frame clones and leaves out a portion. The sample has 200,000 or so clones, about three quarters seen once; the top ten hold around 15%. Sequencing input: PBMCs. The receptors derive from a man aged 40-55 years in good health and CMV-seronegative.

The V gene is TRBV7-6, the J gene TRBJ2-1, with TRBD2 identical over 11 bases. The germline gives CDR1 SGHVS, CDR2 FNYEAQ. V was clipped by 1 base and J by 6 bases; unmatched bases: 14. This CDR3 is built from 19 residues. CDR3: CASSLGRLAGGRSLNEQFF. In DNA, the CDR3 is TGTGCCAGCAGCTTAGGTCGGCTAGCGGGGGGCCGAAGCCTCAATGAGCAGTTCTTC.

The chain employs TRBV5-1 and TRBJ2-1; TRBD2 matches at 11 bases. Germline CDR1 SGHRS, CDR2 YFSETQ. This CDR3 contains 16 residues. The V gene end was trimmed by 3 bases and the J gene end by 4 bases; junction bases not matched to a gene: 6. CDR3 DNA: TGCGCCAGCAGCTCCACCGGGACTAGCGGATACAATGAGCAGTTCTTC. Translated: CASSSTGTSGYNEQFF.

This rearrangement joins TRBV27 to TRBJ2-5, with 10 bases fitting TRBD1. Near its end, the DNA agrees better with TRBJ2-7, so the J call may be wrong. Germline CDR1 is MNHEY and CDR2 is SMNVEV (reference sequence). CDR3 length: 15 amino acids. In nucleotides, the CDR3 is TGTGCCAGCAGTTTAAGGGGACAGGGGACCTACGAGCAGTACTTC. This gives the protein CASSLRGQGTYEQYF.

This rearrangement joins TRBV29-1 to TRBJ2-5, with TRBD1 matching 11 bases. The DNA matches TRBJ2-7 better at its end, which makes the J call doubtful. The germline gives CDR1 SQVTM, CDR2 ANQGSEA. The CDR3 has 14 amino acids. The CDR3 DNA reads TGCAGCGCAGGCGCGGGACAGGGGGGATACGAGCAGTACTTC. Its protein is CSAGAGQGGYEQYF.

This clone was seen more than once but under ten times. V usage is TRBV27 and J usage is TRBJ2-7, with a tentative D call TRBD1 (6 bases). This CDR3 is built from 13 residues. Trimming left V 3 bases short and J 1 base short, with 7 bases between. The germline V gene encodes CDR1 MNHEY and CDR2 SMNVEV (reference sequence). CDR3 nucleotide sequence: TGTGCCAGCAGTTTCCAGGGGTCCTACGAGCAGTACTTC. It encodes CASSFQGSYEQYF.

The J gene is TRBJ1-1, the V gene TRBV7-9; weak D call: TRBD1 (5 bases). V lost 5 bases and J 6 bases, leaving 10 bases between the germline ends. This CDR3 has 12 residues. CDR1 SEHNR and CDR2 FQNEAQ come from the germline V gene (reference sequence). Written as DNA, the CDR3 is TGTGCCAGCAGCCCGGAAGGGGCTGAAGCTTTCTTT. It encodes CASSPEGAEAFF.

This chain joins TRBV9 and TRBJ1-2; the match to TRBD1 covers 7 bases. The J segment lost 3 bases and the V segment lost 3 bases, leaving 14 bases of the junction unmatched. Germline loops: CDR1 SGDLS, CDR2 YYNGEE. The CDR3 totals 17 residues. CDR3 region: CASSGPLGQPTDYGYTF. As DNA, the CDR3 is TGTGCCAGCAGCGGACCCCTGGGACAGCCAACCGACTATGGCTACACCTTC. The full variable domain, rest sourced from reference TRBV9 and TRBJ1-2, is DSGVTQTPKHLITATGQRVTLRCSPRSGDLSVYWYQQSLDQGLQFLIQYYNGEERAKGNILERFSAQQFPDLHSELNLSSLELGDSALYFCASSGPLGQPTDYGYTFGSGTRLTVV.

V gene TRBV2 combines with J gene TRBJ1-1; D unclear. V shed 6 bases and J shed 3 bases, with 14 bases lying between them. The germline V gene has CDR1 SNHLY and CDR2 FYNNEI. The CDR3 runs to 14 residues. The CDR3 nucleotides are TGTGCCAGCAGCCCCGGCAGCGTCGACACTGAAGCTTTCTTT. It is translated as CASSPGSVDTEAFF.

The V and J genes are TRBV7-9 and TRBJ2-5, with D tentatively TRBD1 (5 bases). V shed 1 base and J shed 4 bases, with 13 bases lying between them. The germline V gene has CDR1 SEHNR and CDR2 FQNEAQ (reference sequence). The CDR3 totals 15 residues. The CDR3 reads CASSLERGRLETQYF. CDR3 DNA sequence: TGTGCCAGCAGCTTAGAAAGGGGCCGGTTAGAGACCCAGTACTTC.